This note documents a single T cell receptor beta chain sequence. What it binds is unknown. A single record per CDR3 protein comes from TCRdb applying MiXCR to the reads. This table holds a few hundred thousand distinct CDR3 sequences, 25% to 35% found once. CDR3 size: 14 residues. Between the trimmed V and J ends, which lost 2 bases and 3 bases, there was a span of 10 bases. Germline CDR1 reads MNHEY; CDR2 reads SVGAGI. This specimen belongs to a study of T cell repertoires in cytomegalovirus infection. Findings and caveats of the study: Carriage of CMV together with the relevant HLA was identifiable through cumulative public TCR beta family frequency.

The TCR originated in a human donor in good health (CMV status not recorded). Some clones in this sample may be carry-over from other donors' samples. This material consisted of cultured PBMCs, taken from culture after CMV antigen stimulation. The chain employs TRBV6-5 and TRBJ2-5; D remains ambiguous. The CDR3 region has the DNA TGTGCCAGCAGTTACGTTCGCAGCAAAGAGACCCAGTACTTC. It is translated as CASSYVRSKETQYF.